One and the same sample provided the 31 T cell receptor beta chains below, sequenced in a study of T cells after yellow fever vaccination. Using its own MiXCR run on the 5' RACE reads, TCRdb lists one record per CDR3 protein. The repertoire holds 600,000 to 750,000 distinct CDR3 sequences, with approximately 13% as singletons. The material was PBMCs, obtained on the day of the yellow fever booster vaccination. The receptor source for this set is a man aged 25 to 45 who received the YFV17D yellow fever vaccine.

The chain couples TRBV5-4 to TRBJ2-3, with 8 bases aligning to TRBD1. The ends lost 1 base at V and 4 bases at J; junction bases unmatched: 8. Germline CDR1 is SGHNT and CDR2 is YYREEE (reference sequence). The CDR3 extends over 16 amino acids. The CDR3, as DNA: TGTGCCAGCAGCTTGTCAGGGGGCCAATCTGCAGATACGCAGTATTTT. The encoded protein is CASSLSGGQSADTQYF. The entire variable domain, with the rest obtained from reference TRBV5-4 and TRBJ2-3, is as follows: ETGVTQSPTHLIKTRGQQVTLRCSSQSGHNTVSWYQQALGQGPQFIFQYYREEENGRGNFPPRFSGLQFPNYSSELNVNALELDDSALYLCASSLSGGQSADTQYFGPGTRLTVL.

This clonotype came up a few times. This sequence joins TRBV7-8 and TRBJ2-1; D is ambiguous. Between the trimmed V and J ends, which lost 4 bases and 10 bases, there was a span of 11 bases. CDR3 length: 12 amino acids. Germline V gives CDR1 SGHVS, CDR2 FQNEAQ. Here the CDR3 DNA reads TGTGCCAGCAGCTCCGTTGGGCGCGAGCAGTTCTTC. This sequence encodes CASSSVGREQFF.

This clonotype was recorded many times. The rearrangement links TRBV24-1 to TRBJ2-1, with D unclear. The V and J ends lost 3 bases and 8 bases respectively, with 10 bases between them. From germline, CDR1 is KGHDR and CDR2 SFDVKD. The CDR3 spans 13 residues. CDR3 in amino acids: CATSDPGPHEQFF. The CDR3 DNA follows: TGTGCCACCAGTGATCCGGGTCCCCATGAGCAGTTCTTC.

This clonotype was found a few times. The V and J genes are TRBV27 and TRBJ2-2; maybe TRBD2 (5 bases). The CDR3 length is 16 residues. Germline CDR1 reads MNHEY; CDR2 reads SMNVEV (reference sequence). The V gene lost 3 bases and the J gene lost 6 bases, with 17 bases spanning the gap. The CDR3 nucleotides read TGTGCCAGCAGTTTCTTAGCGAACCTCGGAGCCGGGGAGCTGTTTTTT. It codes for CASSFLANLGAGELFF.

The rearrangement links TRBV7-2 to TRBJ2-1, with 7 positions matching TRBD2. The germline V gene encodes CDR1 SGHTA and CDR2 FQGNSA. J gave up 8 bases and V 6 bases, and 10 bases lay outside the gene matches. This CDR3 comprises 14 residues. The CDR3 DNA follows: TGTGCCAGCAGGACACTAGCGTTAGAGGATGAGCAGTTCTTC. It is translated as CASRTLALEDEQFF.

This clonotype was seen more than once but under ten times. V gene TRBV10-1 combines with J gene TRBJ2-2; TRBD1 matches 9 bases. Germline V gene sequence: CDR1 WNHNN, CDR2 SYGVQD (reference sequence). V shed 4 bases and J 5 bases; nucleotides not matched to a gene: 5. This CDR3 spans 15 amino acids. This CDR3 reads CASSAGTGRTGELFF. CDR3 nucleotide sequence: TGCGCCAGCAGTGCCGGGACAGGGCGGACCGGGGAGCTGTTTTTT.

The V and J genes are TRBV12-3 or TRBV12-4 and TRBJ2-5; 9 bases map to TRBD2. The CDR3 runs 14 residues. The J segment lost 5 bases and the V segment lost 6 bases, leaving 7 bases of the junction unmatched. CDR3 in amino acids: CASSNSGRGETQYF. Written as DNA, the CDR3 is TGTGCCAGCAGCAATAGCGGGAGAGGGGAGACCCAGTACTTC.

This clonotype was detected only a few times. This chain links TRBV6-2 or TRBV6-3 with TRBJ1-5; 7 nucleotides align to TRBD1. Trimming cost V 6 bases and J 1 base; bases outside gene matches: 9. The CDR3 has 16 amino acids. From germline, CDR1 is MNHEY and CDR2 SVGEGT. CDR3 amino acids: CASSFNRGGSNQPQHF. The CDR3 DNA reads TGTGCCAGCAGCTTCAACAGGGGCGGCAGCAATCAGCCCCAGCATTTT.

This clonotype appeared a few times. The V gene is TRBV29-1, the J gene TRBJ2-7; TRBD2 aligns across 8 bases. The CDR3 length is 13 residues. Trimming cost V 5 bases and J 3 bases; bases outside gene matches: 6. Germline V gene sequence: CDR1 SQVTM, CDR2 ANQGSEA. The DNA for the CDR3 is TGCAGCGTTAGGGAGCGGGAGTACTACGAGCAGTACTTC. This translates into CSVREREYYEQYF.

The chain carries TRBV27 and TRBJ2-7, with 8 bases lining up with TRBD2. CDR1 is MNHEY and CDR2 is SMNVEV in the germline V gene (reference sequence). The CDR3 length is 14 residues. With 3 bases clipped from V and 4 bases from J, the junction kept 5 bases outside the gene matches. The CDR3 DNA is TGTGCCAGCAGTTTTCGGAGCGGGAGTTACGAGCAGTACTTC. This translates into CASSFRSGSYEQYF.

This clonotype was detected a few times. The CDR3 bases are TGCAGTGCTAGGAAGATTCTAGCGGGAGCCTTCTACGAGCAGTACTTC. It translates to CSARKILAGAFYEQYF. The chain combines TRBV20-1 with TRBJ2-7; 10 positions match TRBD2. The J segment lost 3 bases and the V segment lost 3 bases, leaving 11 bases of the junction unmatched. Per germline, CDR1 DFQATT and CDR2 SNEGSKA (reference sequence). The CDR3 contains 16 residues.

This clonotype was detected only a few times. This chain connects TRBV20-1 to TRBJ2-5, with D uncertain. Trimming left V 7 bases short and J 4 bases short, with 10 bases between. CDR1 and CDR2 (germline): DFQATT, SNEGSKA (reference sequence). The CDR3 covers 11 residues. In DNA form, the CDR3 reads TGCAGTGTAGGTCTGGGAGAGACCCAGTACTTC. Encoded protein: CSVGLGETQYF.

The V call is TRBV6-2 or TRBV6-3, the J call TRBJ2-7; possible D gene TRBD2, 6 bases. The length of the CDR3 is 14 residues. Germline values: CDR1 MNHEY, CDR2 SVGEGT. The germline V and J ends were trimmed by 1 base and 3 bases, with 10 bases remaining between them. The chain's CDR3 is CASSYWRGDYEQYF. The CDR3 region has the DNA TGTGCCAGCAGTTACTGGCGGGGAGACTACGAGCAGTACTTC.

This clonotype has a count of ten or more. The V and J genes are TRBV12-3 or TRBV12-4 and TRBJ1-1; D gene ambiguous. The V end lost 1 base, the J end lost 3 bases, and 15 bases lay between the germline ends. This CDR3 has 16 residues. CDR3 nucleotide sequence: TGTGCCAGCAGTTTAGATTCAGGTCGAATGGACACTGAAGCTTTCTTT. Protein product: CASSLDSGRMDTEAFF.

This clonotype was seen many times. The rearrangement joins TRBV19 to TRBJ2-1, with D perhaps TRBD1 (5 bases). Trimming removed 3 bases from V and 2 bases from J, with 11 bases in between. Germline V gene sequence: CDR1 LNHDA, CDR2 SQIVND (reference sequence). The CDR3 covers 15 residues. The CDR3 DNA is TGTGCCAGTAGTATGTCAGGGAACCCCTACAATGAGCAGTTCTTC. It encodes CASSMSGNPYNEQFF.

This clonotype showed up just a few times. The chain links TRBV7-9 to TRBJ1-1; 7 nucleotides align to TRBD1. The length of the CDR3 is 14 residues. Germline V CDR1 and CDR2: SEHNR, FQNEAQ (reference sequence). The trim removed 4 bases at V and 3 bases at J, leaving 5 bases unmatched. The CDR3 DNA reads TGTGCCAGCAGCTCACAGGGGTGGGACACTGAAGCTTTCTTT. Translated: CASSSQGWDTEAFF.

Only a few counts were recorded for this clonotype. The chain uses TRBV28 and TRBJ1-1, with 10 bases that match TRBD1. Looked up from germline, CDR1 is MDHEN and CDR2 is SYDVKM. The CDR3 covers 18 residues. The V segment lost 6 bases and the J segment 3 bases; nucleotides outside the gene matches: 16. As DNA, the CDR3 is TGTGCCAGCAGCAGGTACTCGGGACAGGGGCTCCGGGACACTGAAGCTTTCTTT. It encodes CASSRYSGQGLRDTEAFF.

The chain uses TRBV4-3 and TRBJ1-2, with D perhaps TRBD1 (5 bases). V was pared by 0 bases and J by 8 bases, with 10 bases between. Per the germline V gene, CDR1 is LGHNA and CDR2 is YSLEER. The CDR3 has 13 amino acids. CDR3 bases: TGCGCCAGCAGCCAAGACCAACGGGACGGCTACACCTTC. Its protein is CASSQDQRDGYTF.

The V call is TRBV5-1, the J call TRBJ1-1; TRBD1 is a possible D gene (5 bases). CDR1 is SGHRS, CDR2 YFSETQ, per germline. The CDR3 consists of 14 residues. The V and J ends lost 7 bases and 0 bases respectively, with 13 bases between them. The CDR3 is CASSVQALNTEAFF. CDR3 in DNA: TGCGCCAGCTCGGTACAGGCTTTGAACACTGAAGCTTTCTTT.

This chain connects TRBV5-6 to TRBJ2-6; possible D gene TRBD2, 6 bases. V lost 6 bases and J 0 bases, leaving 19 bases between the germline ends. Germline CDR1 SGHDT, CDR2 YYEEEE. The CDR3 totals 18 residues. CDR3 loop: CASTRSGGGPSGANVLTF. In DNA, the CDR3 is TGTGCCAGCACTCGTAGTGGGGGAGGCCCCTCTGGGGCCAACGTCCTGACTTTC.

This clonotype was detected only a few times. The V call is TRBV10-3, the J call TRBJ2-5, with D perhaps TRBD2 (5 bases). Trimming took off 4 bases at V and 5 bases at J, with 11 bases between the two ends. CDR1 and CDR2 from the germline V gene are ENHRY and SYGVKD. The length of the CDR3 is 13 residues. Written as DNA, the CDR3 is TGTGCCATCAGTGGACGAAGGGAGGAGACCCAGTACTTC. Its translation is CAISGRREETQYF.

The chain recombines TRBV15 with TRBJ2-1; no clear D. Looked up from germline, CDR1 is LNHNV and CDR2 is YYDKDF (reference sequence). Deletions cut 0 bases from V and 3 bases from J, with 15 bases between. The CDR3 totals 17 residues. In DNA, the CDR3 is TGTGCCACCAGCAGAGAGAAGGAGACAAGGTTCTACAATGAGCAGTTCTTC. This translates into CATSREKETRFYNEQFF.

This clonotype came up a few times. The V call is TRBV7-2, the J call TRBJ2-2; 7 positions agree with TRBD2. There are 14 residues in the CDR3. Looked up from germline, CDR1 is SGHTA and CDR2 is FQGNSA. Trimming cost V 6 bases and J 6 bases; bases outside gene matches: 7. CDR3 sequence reads: CASSSAGAAGELFF. The CDR3 DNA sequence: TGTGCCAGCAGTTCGGCGGGAGCGGCCGGGGAGCTGTTTTTT.

Only a few counts were recorded for this clonotype. This rearrangement joins TRBV11-2 to TRBJ1-2; D is undetermined. V lost 5 bases, J lost 4 bases, and 14 bases lay in between. The CDR3 runs to 14 residues. Germline V gives CDR1 SGHAT, CDR2 FQNNGV. CDR3 amino acids: CASSPTWAGYGYTF. In DNA, the CDR3 is TGTGCCAGCAGCCCAACGTGGGCCGGCTATGGCTACACCTTC.

In this sample, this clonotype turned up a few times. The chain couples TRBV6-1 to TRBJ1-1; 9 bases are shared with TRBD1. V trimming: 5 bases; J trimming: 0 bases; junction bases outside the gene matches: 4. Per the germline V gene, CDR1 is MNHNS and CDR2 is SASEGT. CDR3 length: 15 residues. In DNA form, the CDR3 reads TGTGCCAGCAGTCGGACAGGGGTTATGAACACTGAAGCTTTCTTT. This encodes CASSRTGVMNTEAFF.

The rearrangement links TRBV20-1 to TRBJ1-1; D is possibly TRBD1 (5 bases). Deletions cut 6 bases from V and 5 bases from J, with 16 bases between. The V gene's germline CDR1 is DFQATT and CDR2 SNEGSKA (reference sequence). CDR3 length: 13 amino acids. The CDR3 region is CSAAPGLRTEAFF. In DNA form, the CDR3 reads TGCAGTGCCGCTCCGGGACTTCGGACTGAAGCTTTCTTT.

This clonotype was picked up a small number of times. The chain joins TRBV5-4 to TRBJ2-1; D unresolved. V shed 3 bases and J shed 4 bases, with 14 bases lying between them. This CDR3 has 15 residues. The V gene's germline CDR1 is SGHNT and CDR2 YYREEE (reference sequence). The CDR3 sequence: CASSYESNGYNEQFF. In nucleotides, the CDR3 is TGTGCCAGCAGCTACGAAAGTAACGGATACAATGAGCAGTTCTTC.

This clonotype turned up a few times. This chain joins TRBV5-1 and TRBJ1-6; 9 nucleotides agree with TRBD1. V was pared by 0 bases and J by 9 bases, with 1 base of the junction left unmatched. This CDR3 is built from 14 residues. Germline V gives CDR1 SGHRS, CDR2 YFSETQ. CDR3 nucleotides: TGCGCCAGCAGCTTGGAACAGGGGGCTTCACCCCTCCACTTT. Translated, it gives CASSLEQGASPLHF.

This clonotype has only a few counts. The chain combines TRBV24-1 with TRBJ2-2; unclear D gene. V lost 4 bases and J 2 bases, leaving 7 bases between the germline ends. This CDR3 has 14 residues. Per germline, CDR1 KGHDR and CDR2 SFDVKD. The CDR3 protein is CATSDPTNTGELFF. The CDR3 DNA reads TGTGCCACCAGTGACCCAACTAACACCGGGGAGCTGTTTTTT.

The CDR3 reads CASSRGRSVQPQHF. DNA for the CDR3: TGTGCCAGCAGTCGGGGACGCTCAGTTCAGCCCCAGCATTTT. The chain employs TRBV6-2 or TRBV6-3 and TRBJ1-5; maybe TRBD1 (5 bases). V was clipped by 5 bases and J by 6 bases, with 14 bases between them. The germline CDR1 and CDR2 sequences are MNHEY and SVGEGT. The CDR3 covers 14 residues.

This clonotype was picked up a small number of times. The chain is built from TRBV18 and TRBJ2-1; TRBD2 might be the D (5 bases). The CDR3 is made up of 17 amino acids. Trimming cost V 1 base and J 0 bases, with 13 bases left between them. Germline V gene data show CDR1 as KGHSH and CDR2 as LQKENI. In DNA form, the CDR3 reads TGTGCCAGCTCACCACGAACTCGAGGGAGCTCCTACAATGAGCAGTTCTTC. Translating gives CASSPRTRGSSYNEQFF.